Following are 5 T cell receptor beta chains from one sample sequenced in a study of siplizumab effects on memory and regulatory T cells. The assay was immunoSEQ multiplex PCR, and TCRdb's table has in-frame clones only and misses some. The table lists roughly 120,000 clones, about 94% of them singletons. Sequencing was done on a sample of non-Treg CD4+ T cells sorted from blood. The source of these receptors is a human donor in good health.

The chain links TRBV7-8 to TRBJ1-1; no clear D. Trimming removed 1 base at V and 7 bases at J, with 7 bases between. From germline, CDR1 is SGHVS and CDR2 FQNEAQ. This CDR3 is 12 amino acids long. CDR3 DNA sequence: TGTGCCAGCAGCTTAGTCACGGATGAAGCTTTCTTT. Translation: CASSLVTDEAFF.

The V gene is TRBV5-6, the J gene TRBJ2-5, with 9 bases identical to TRBD2. The V gene end was trimmed by 4 bases and the J gene end by 6 bases; junction bases not matched to a gene: 10. Germline V gene lookup returns CDR1 SGHDT and CDR2 YYEEEE. The CDR3 length is 15 residues. The DNA for the CDR3 is TGTGCCAGCAGCCCAGAGCGGGAGGACTTGAAGACCCAGTACTTC. Its translation is CASSPEREDLKTQYF.

On this clone: Other DNA sequences within the sample encode an identical CDR3. This chain joins TRBV18 and TRBJ2-1; the match to TRBD2 covers 14 bases. Looked up from germline, CDR1 is KGHSH and CDR2 is LQKENI. V shed 3 bases, J shed 7 bases, and the junction held 2 bases outside the gene matches. There are 15 residues in the CDR3. CDR3 in amino acids: CASSPGTSGRNEQFF. DNA for the CDR3: TGTGCCAGCTCACCCGGGACTAGCGGGAGAAATGAGCAGTTCTTC. Looking up the rest from reference TRBV18 and TRBJ2-1 gives the full variable domain: NAGVMQNPRHLVRRRGQEARLRCSPMKGHSHVYWYRQLPEEGLKFMVYLQKENIIDESGMPKERFSAEFPKEGPSILRIQQVVRGDSAAYFCASSPGTSGRNEQFFGPGTRLTVL.

This chain joins TRBV19 and TRBJ2-5; D possibly uses TRBD1 or TRBD2 (6 bases each). Germline CDR1 reads LNHDA; CDR2 reads SQIVND (reference sequence). Trimming cost V 5 bases and J 4 bases, with 17 bases left between them. The length of the CDR3 is 15 residues. The CDR3 nucleotides are TGTGCCAGTAGTTCCAGGGGCGGGGAGAGAGAGACCCAGTACTTC. Translating gives CASSSRGGERETQYF.

The CDR3: CASSAQGIQETQYF. In nucleotides, the CDR3 is TGTGCCAGCAGCGCGCAGGGCATCCAAGAGACCCAGTACTTC. The chain uses TRBV7-9 and TRBJ2-5; maybe TRBD1 (5 bases). CDR1 is SEHNR, CDR2 FQNEAQ, per germline (reference sequence). Trimming left V 5 bases short and J 1 base short, with 11 bases between. The CDR3 loop spans 14 amino acids. Using reference TRBV7-9 and TRBJ2-5 for the parts outside the CDR3, the full variable domain is DTGVSQNPRHKITKRGQNVTFRCDPISEHNRLYWYRQTLGQGPEFLTYFQNEAQLEKSRLLSDRFSAERPKGSFSTLEIQRTEQGDSAMYLCASSAQGIQETQYFGPGTRLLVL.